This T cell receptor (beta chain) derives from a study of CD8 T cells in Susac syndrome. An input of about 0.5 to 1 ug of RNA was subjected to reverse transcription using random hexamers. An immunoSEQ multiplex PCR generated amplified TCR beta CDR3 products spanning 54 Vbeta and 13 Jbeta. TCRdb reanalysed the immunoSEQ multiplex PCR reads using MiXCR and keeps one entry per CDR3 protein. The repertoire holds some 130,000 distinct CDR3 sequences, with nearly 95% as singletons. Sequencing of TCR beta was undertaken in CD8+ and CD4+ T cells derived from blood. It was negative isolation that provided the CD8+ and CD4+ T cells, whereas TEMRA cells were enriched by FACS. V was pared by 3 bases and J by 3 bases, with 4 bases of the junction left unmatched. Germline values: CDR1 KGHSH, CDR2 LQKENI. The CDR3 has 14 residues.

The chain joins TRBV18 to TRBJ2-5; TRBD1 aligns across 7 bases. Sequences were obtained from CD4+ T cells from PBMCs. This clonotype originated in a human donor in good health. The CDR3 DNA sequence: TGTGCCAGCTCACCTACAGGGGCGAAAGAGACCCAGTACTTC. It specifies CASSPTGAKETQYF.